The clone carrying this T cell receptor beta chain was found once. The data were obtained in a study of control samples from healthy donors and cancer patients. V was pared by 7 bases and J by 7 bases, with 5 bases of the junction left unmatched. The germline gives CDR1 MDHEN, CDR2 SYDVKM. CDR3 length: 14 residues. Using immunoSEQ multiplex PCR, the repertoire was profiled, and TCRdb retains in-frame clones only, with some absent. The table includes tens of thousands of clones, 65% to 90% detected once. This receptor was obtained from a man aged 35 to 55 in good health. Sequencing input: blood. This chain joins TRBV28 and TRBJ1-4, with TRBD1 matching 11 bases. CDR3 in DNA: TGTGCCAGCAAGCCGGGACAGGGGGGTGAAAAACTGTTTTTT. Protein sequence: CASKPGQGGEKLFF.